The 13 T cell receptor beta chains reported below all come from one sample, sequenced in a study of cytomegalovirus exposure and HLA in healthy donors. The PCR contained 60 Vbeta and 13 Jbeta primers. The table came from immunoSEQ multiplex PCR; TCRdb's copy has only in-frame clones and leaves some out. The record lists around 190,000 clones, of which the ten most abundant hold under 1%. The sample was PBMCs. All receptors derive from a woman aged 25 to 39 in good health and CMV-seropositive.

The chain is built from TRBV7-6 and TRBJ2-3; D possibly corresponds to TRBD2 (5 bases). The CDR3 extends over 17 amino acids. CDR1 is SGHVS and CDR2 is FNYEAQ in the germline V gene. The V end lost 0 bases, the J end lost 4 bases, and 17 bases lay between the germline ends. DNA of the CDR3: TGTGCCAGCAGCTTAGCGCTAGCCCAGGCCGGGCCAGATACGCAGTATTTT. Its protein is CASSLALAQAGPDTQYF.

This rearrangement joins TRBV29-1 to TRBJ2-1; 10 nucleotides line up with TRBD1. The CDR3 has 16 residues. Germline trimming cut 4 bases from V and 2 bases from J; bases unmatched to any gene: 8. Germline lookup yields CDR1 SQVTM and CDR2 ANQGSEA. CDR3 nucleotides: TGCAGCGTTGCCACCGGGACAGGGGCGACCTACAATGAGCAGTTCTTC. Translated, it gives CSVATGTGATYNEQFF.

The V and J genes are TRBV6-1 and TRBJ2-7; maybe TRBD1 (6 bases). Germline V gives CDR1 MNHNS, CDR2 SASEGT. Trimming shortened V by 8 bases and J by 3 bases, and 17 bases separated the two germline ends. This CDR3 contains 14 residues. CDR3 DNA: TGTGCCAGCTCCCTCCCCACAGGGAACTACGAGCAGTACTTC. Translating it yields CASSLPTGNYEQYF.

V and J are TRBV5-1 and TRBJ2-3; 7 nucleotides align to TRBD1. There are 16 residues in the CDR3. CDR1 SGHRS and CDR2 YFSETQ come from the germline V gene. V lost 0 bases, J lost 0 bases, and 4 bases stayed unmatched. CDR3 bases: TGCGCCAGCAGCTTGGCCGTGACAGGGAGCACAGATACGCAGTATTTT. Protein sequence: CASSLAVTGSTDTQYF.

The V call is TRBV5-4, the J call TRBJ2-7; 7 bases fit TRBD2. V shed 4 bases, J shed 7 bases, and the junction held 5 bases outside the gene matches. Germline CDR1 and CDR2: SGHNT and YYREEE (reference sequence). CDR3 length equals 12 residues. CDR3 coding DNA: TGTGCCAGCAGCCGGGGGGACGGGGAGCAGTACTTC. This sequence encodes CASSRGDGEQYF. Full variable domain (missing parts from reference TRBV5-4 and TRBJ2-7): ETGVTQSPTHLIKTRGQQVTLRCSSQSGHNTVSWYQQALGQGPQFIFQYYREEENGRGNFPPRFSGLQFPNYSSELNVNALELDDSALYLCASSRGDGEQYFGPGTRLTVT.

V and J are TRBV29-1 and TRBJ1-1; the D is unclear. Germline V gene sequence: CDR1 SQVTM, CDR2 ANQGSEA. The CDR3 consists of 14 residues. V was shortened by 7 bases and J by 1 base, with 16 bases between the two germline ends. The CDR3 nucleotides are TGCAGCGCCAGGATGACAACAGAGAACACTGAAGCTTTCTTT. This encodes CSARMTTENTEAFF.

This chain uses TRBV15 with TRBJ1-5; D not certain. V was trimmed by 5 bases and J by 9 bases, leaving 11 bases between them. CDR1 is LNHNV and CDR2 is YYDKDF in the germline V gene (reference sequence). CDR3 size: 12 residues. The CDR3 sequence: CATSVARGPQHF. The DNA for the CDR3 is TGTGCCACCAGCGTGGCGAGAGGGCCCCAGCATTTT.

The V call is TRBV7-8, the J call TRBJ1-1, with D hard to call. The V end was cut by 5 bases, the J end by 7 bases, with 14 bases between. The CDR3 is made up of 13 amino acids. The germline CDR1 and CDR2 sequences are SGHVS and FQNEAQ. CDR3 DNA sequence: TGTGCCAGCAGCCCCCGGCCTAGCGGTGAAGCTTTCTTT. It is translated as CASSPRPSGEAFF.

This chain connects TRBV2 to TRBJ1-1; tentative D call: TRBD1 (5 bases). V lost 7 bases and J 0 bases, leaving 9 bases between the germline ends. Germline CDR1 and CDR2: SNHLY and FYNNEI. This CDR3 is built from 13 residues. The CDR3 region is CASNLQVNTEAFF. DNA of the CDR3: TGTGCCAGCAATCTACAGGTGAACACTGAAGCTTTCTTT.

In nucleotides, the CDR3 is TGTGCCACCAGCAGAGATTTAGTATCTTCTGGAAACACCATATATTTT. Its protein product is CATSRDLVSSGNTIYF. The chain has TRBV15 and TRBJ1-3, with unresolved D. Germline CDR1 is LNHNV and CDR2 is YYDKDF (reference sequence). The CDR3 length is 16 residues. Trimming took 0 bases from V and 1 from J, leaving 10 bases between them.

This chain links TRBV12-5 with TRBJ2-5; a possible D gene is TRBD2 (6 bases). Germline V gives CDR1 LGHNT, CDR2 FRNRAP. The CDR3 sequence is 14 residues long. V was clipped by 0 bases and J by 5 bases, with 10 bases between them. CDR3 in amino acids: CASGLVGGRETQYF. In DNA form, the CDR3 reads TGTGCTAGTGGTTTGGTGGGAGGTCGGGAGACCCAGTACTTC.

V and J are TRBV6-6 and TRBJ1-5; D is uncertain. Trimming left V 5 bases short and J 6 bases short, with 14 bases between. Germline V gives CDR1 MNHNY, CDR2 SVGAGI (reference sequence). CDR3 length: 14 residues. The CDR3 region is CASSVASRGQPQHF. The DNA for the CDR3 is TGTGCCAGCAGTGTGGCCTCCCGAGGTCAGCCCCAGCATTTT.

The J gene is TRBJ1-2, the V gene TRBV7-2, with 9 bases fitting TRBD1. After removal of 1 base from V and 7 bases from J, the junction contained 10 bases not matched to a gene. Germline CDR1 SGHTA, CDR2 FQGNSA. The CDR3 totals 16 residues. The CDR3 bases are TGTGCCAGCAGCTTAGTGCGGCCTGGACAGGGGTTTGGCTACACCTTC. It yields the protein CASSLVRPGQGFGYTF.